This paragraph covers one T cell receptor (beta chain) sequence. Its antigen is still unknown. No quality values exist for individual bases; no much larger clone is one base distant. V is reduced by 1 base and J by 3 bases, leaving a spacing of 13 bases between them. From cysteine to phenylalanine, the CDR3 is 15 amino acids long. Solely the CDR3 DNA is kept, with 45 bases framed from the first base. CDR1 and CDR2 are drawn from the germline V gene: SGHVS, FQNEAQ. Collaborating institutions collected whole blood in K2EDTA tubes following their own protocols. For TCRbeta analysis, collaborators shipped samples in one of three forms: frozen whole blood, isolated PBMCs, or DNA extracted from either of those sample types. The sample originates from a study of blood T cell repertoires in COVID-19 (TCRdb year 2020). Looking at the study overall: Samples from collaborators originated in the United States, Italy and Spain and spanned both the acute and convalescent phases of COVID-19. The prospective study material was composed of cDNA or gDNA derived from T cells, B-cell-depleted T cells, or PBMCs. Deeply sampled blood TCRbeta repertoires from subjects exposed to, actively infected with, or recovered from COVID-19 were included in the dataset. The repertoires were released in a freely available public database intended as a resource for research on the immune response to SARS-CoV-2. The samples were drawn from two sources: the first 160 participants of the ongoing ImmuneRACE study, and about 1,300 subjects contributed by 6 global collaborators. Nearly every sample came with metadata listing a de-identified subject ID, COVID-19 status, age in years and sex. Where available, HLA class I and class II types were taken from metadata supplied by the sample provider and were not determined by assay-based typing. Study-level results and caveats: Clinical and demographic metadata were provided uncurated, with the amount varying by source and participant.

TCRbeta CDR3 regions were amplified from genomic DNA using the immunoSEQ Assay, a bias-controlled multiplex PCR. In the source study's methods: The number of nucleated cells in each sample was estimated from the amplification of reference gene primers within the assay. To quantify the absolute abundance of each unique TCRbeta CDR3 rearrangement, sequence reads were collapsed and filtered. For each sample, productive Simpson clonality was calculated as the square root of Simpson's diversity index across productive rearrangements. Imported from immuneACCESS, the table was reduced by TCRdb to in-frame sequences with V and J called. These copies leave out some clones; in studies compared against another copy, an unresolved V gene accounts for under half, and the cause of the remainder is not known. The V and J calls and the clone size are those of that table, but D and trimming were determined from the DNA. The sample contains tens of thousands of clones, 80% to 90% of them found a single time. The top ten constitute less than 7% of the sample.

In this chain, TRBV7-8 is recombined with TRBJ2-7; TRBD1 is possibly the D segment (7 matching bases). Sequencing was carried out using peripheral blood. The clonotype originates from a woman in her forties or fifties with acute or convalescent COVID-19. The DNA sequence is given as TGTGCCAGCAGCTTAGGGACAGGAGGGTACTACGAGCAGTACTTC. This is translated as CASSLGTGGYYEQYF.